The 2 T cell receptor beta chains presented below share a single source sample, sequenced in a study of PD-L1 blockade in urothelial cancer. This table comes from immunoSEQ multiplex PCR, and its TCRdb copy is limited to in-frame clones, with some not included. Seen here are some 56,000 clones, 85% observed once, and the top ten hold 15% to 18%. Noted time point: pretreatment peripheral blood. This sample comprised PBMCs, obtained around atezolizumab (anti-PD-L1) treatment. The origin of the receptors is a man in his sixties or seventies with urothelial cancer.

In its sample, this clone was seen once. J is TRBJ2-2 and V is TRBV7-9; D might be TRBD1 (5 bases). V was clipped by 5 bases and J by 1 base, with 11 bases between them. CDR1 is SEHNR, CDR2 FQNEAQ, per germline (reference sequence). The CDR3 extends over 15 amino acids. The CDR3 coding sequence is TGTGCCAGCAGCCAAACGACAGAGAACACCGGGGAGCTGTTTTTT. Protein: CASSQTTENTGELFF.

This rearrangement joins TRBV7-9 to TRBJ1-1, with unresolved D. V gave up 7 bases and J gave up 4 bases, with 16 bases separating them. Germline V lookup: CDR1 SEHNR, CDR2 FQNEAQ (reference sequence). This CDR3 region has 14 residues. The DNA of the CDR3 is TGTGCCAGCAAATTGCCGGGGATCGGCACTGAAGCTTTCTTT. Protein sequence: CASKLPGIGTEAFF.